This TCR beta chain comes out of a study of T cells after yellow fever vaccination. Losses at the gene ends were 0 bases for V and 7 bases for J; bases not matched to a gene: 2. The CDR3 has 13 amino acids. Germline V CDR1 and CDR2: MNHEY, SVGAGI. General study results and limits: Abundant clonotypes from the bulk population could contaminate FACS-sorted repertoires. In post-booster samples, most primary-vaccination clones reappeared (approximately 96% CD4, around 87% CD8).

By 5'RACE template switching, TCR cDNA was produced, with a universal primer site and UMIs added in the process. TCRdb ran MiXCR on the 5' RACE reads and lists one entry per CDR3 protein. The data hold about 350,000 distinct CDR3 sequences, with roughly 8.6% observed a single time. This clonotype has a handful of counts. Its cognate antigen is unknown. This sequence joins TRBV6-5 and TRBJ2-5; 7 bases map to TRBD2. The clonotype comes from a man aged 18 to 29 who received the YFV17D yellow fever vaccine. The sequences come from PBMCs, collected about 49 days after the first yellow fever vaccination. The CDR3 is CASSYSREGTQYF. CDR3 DNA: TGTGCCAGCAGTTACTCTAGGGAGGGGACCCAGTACTTC.